Listed below are T cell receptor beta chains from one sample, sequenced in a study of T cells after yellow fever vaccination. MiXCR, run by TCRdb on the 5' RACE reads, gives a single entry per CDR3 protein. The sample has some 340,000 distinct CDR3 sequences; about 10% are singletons. The input for sequencing was CD4+ T cells sorted from PBMCs, taken 45 days after the yellow fever booster vaccination. Receptors originate from a man aged 18-30 years who received the YFV17D yellow fever vaccine. Each CDR3 is given with its conserved first and last residue. The D gene is left open where the match is weak. Clone size is stated in some rows and not others, as once, few, many or a class when expanded.

>18|NA|TRBJ2-2|NA|TRBV7-3
TGTGCCAGCAGCTTAACTTCCTCAGGCGGTATGAACACCGGGGAGCTGTTTTTT
CASSLTSSGGMNTGELFF
>14|TRBD1|TRBJ2-7|few|TRBV7-8
TGTGCCAGCAGCTCAGCCAGGGGGTTGTACCAGCAGTACTTC
CASSSARGLYQQYF
>16|TRBD2|TRBJ2-3|few|TRBV7-3
TGTGCCAGCAGCTTCCGGACTAGCGGGGTCACAGATACGCAGTATTTT
CASSFRTSGVTDTQYF
>13|NA|TRBJ1-1|few|TRBV7-9
TGTGCCAGCAGCGGACAGAGTCAAACTGAAGCTTTCTTT
CASSGQSQTEAFF
>14|TRBD2|TRBJ2-3|NA|TRBV5-4
TGTGCCAGCAGCTCGAGGGACTACACAGATACGCAGTATTTT
CASSSRDYTDTQYF
>14|TRBD1|TRBJ1-2|many|TRBV20-1
TGCAGTGCTAGCACGGACAGGGGAACGTATGGCTACACCTTC
CSASTDRGTYGYTF
>15|NA|TRBJ1-1|NA|TRBV7-9
TGTGCCAGCAGCCCTATGTCAGGGGTTGTTACTGAAGCTTTCTTT
CASSPMSGVVTEAFF
>19|TRBD1|TRBJ2-3|NA|TRBV3-1
TGTGCCAGCAGCCAGGGGACAGGGGGCGCCCAAGTTAGCACAGATACGCAGTATTTT
CASSQGTGGAQVSTDTQYF
>14|TRBD1|TRBJ1-2|few|TRBV11-2
TGTGCCAGCAGGCCAGTCCGGGACAGCTATGGCTACACCTTC
CASRPVRDSYGYTF
>15|NA|TRBJ2-2|NA|TRBV11-2
TGTGCCAGCAGCTTGGGGGGCTCAGGCACCGGGGAGCTGTTTTTT
CASSLGGSGTGELFF
>13|NA|TRBJ2-1|few|TRBV3-2
TGTGCCAGCAGCGGCAGGGGGCGAGGTGAGCAGTTCTTC
CASSGRGRGEQFF
>14|TRBD1|TRBJ2-3|few|TRBV12-5
TGTGCTAGTACGTCTAGGGGGCACGCAGATACGCAGTATTTT
CASTSRGHADTQYF
>14|NA|TRBJ1-2|NA|TRBV7-2
TGTGCCAGCAGCTTAGGGTGGCGGGACTATGGCTACACCTTC
CASSLGWRDYGYTF